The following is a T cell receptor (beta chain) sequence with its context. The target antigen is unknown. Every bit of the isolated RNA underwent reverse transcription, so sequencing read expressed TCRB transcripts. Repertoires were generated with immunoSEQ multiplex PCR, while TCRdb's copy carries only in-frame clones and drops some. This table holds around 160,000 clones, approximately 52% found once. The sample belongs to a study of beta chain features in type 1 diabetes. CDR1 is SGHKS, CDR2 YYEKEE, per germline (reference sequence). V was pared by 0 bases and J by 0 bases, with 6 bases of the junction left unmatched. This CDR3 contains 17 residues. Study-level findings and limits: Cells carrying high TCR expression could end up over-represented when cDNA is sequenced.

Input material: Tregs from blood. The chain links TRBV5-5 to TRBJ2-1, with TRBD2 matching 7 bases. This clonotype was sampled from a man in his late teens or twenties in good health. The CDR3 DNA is TGTGCCAGCAGCTTGGCTTTCGGCGGGAGCTCCTACAATGAGCAGTTCTTC. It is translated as CASSLAFGGSSYNEQFF.